A selection of T cell receptor beta chains follows, all from one sample in a study of a mutant IDH1 vaccine in newly diagnosed glioma. Their target antigens are unknown. Measured with immunoSEQ multiplex PCR; TCRdb has only the in-frame clones, and not every one. Seen here are tens of thousands of clones, roughly nine tenths observed once, and the top ten hold 2.2%. Sequencing was performed on PBMCs, taken from a glioma patient whose treatment included an IDH1 peptide vaccine. The receptors originated from a man in his forties with glioma. The CDR3 runs from the conserved cysteine through the conserved F or W.

TRBJ2-6 | TRBV28 | CASSPAGTGANVLTF
TRBJ2-7 | TRBV9 | CASSGGTSGTLYEQYF
TRBJ2-7 | TRBV6-1 | CASSVDRNYEQYF
TRBJ1-5 | TRBV7-2 | CASSLAHGGGNQPQHF
TRBJ1-2 | TRBV2 | CASSPQRNYGYTF
TRBJ1-2 | TRBV4-1 | CASSQDGTNNYGYTF
TRBJ2-1 | TRBV5-4 | CASSLMGDTYNEQFF
TRBJ2-5 | TRBV4-1 | CASSQGVHRGAETQYF
TRBJ2-1 | TRBV27 | CASTLLGGGSYNEQFF
TRBJ2-3 | TRBV4-2 | CASSQAVNSDTQYF
TRBJ2-1 | TRBV10-3 | CAISAPGQGRSGSYNEQFF
TRBJ1-5 | TRBV18 | CASSPKGASQPQHF
TRBJ1-1 | TRBV6-5 | CASSYSRGRNTEAFF
TRBJ1-5 | TRBV7-2 | CAGSRTGNQPQHF
TRBJ1-1 | TRBV5-1 | CASSSGQRYTEAFF
TRBJ2-3 | TRBV18 | CASSPGGGEADTQYF
TRBJ1-4 | TRBV7-7 | CASSPQLSTNEKLFF
TRBJ2-1 | TRBV5-4 | CASSLVAGPYNEQFF
TRBJ2-5 | TRBV30 | CAWSVTSGVQETQYF
TRBJ2-5 | TRBV5-6 | CASSHTGQGAQYF
TRBJ1-1 | TRBV7-9 | CASSFVLGEAFF
TRBJ2-7 | TRBV7-2 | CASSLTDTYEQYF
TRBJ2-7 | TRBV7-9 | CASVKIALDEQYF
TRBJ1-2 | TRBV5-6 | CASSYLGGTEGYTF
TRBJ1-5 | TRBV27 | CASGNRGGQPQHF
TRBJ1-1 | TRBV7-2 | CASSYLPGQETEAFF
TRBJ2-1 | TRBV5-1 | CASSLGDKRAENEQFF
TRBJ1-5 | TRBV5-1 | CASSLDRGQPQHF
TRBJ1-2 | TRBV5-6 | CASSYYRSNYGYTF
TRBJ1-1 | TRBV29-1 | CSVVGTGGWNTEAFF
TRBJ2-1 | TRBV7-9 | CASSSSTGREQFF
TRBJ2-5 | TRBV30 | CAWGLGQGGETQYF
TRBJ2-3 | TRBV28 | CASSQAGGRTDTQYF
TRBJ1-4 | TRBV5-6 | CASSATGINEKLFF
TRBJ2-2 | TRBV6-4 | CASKEGSDTGELFF
TRBJ1-5 | TRBV29-1 | CSVGEGQGAYQPQHF
TRBJ1-4 | TRBV19 | CASGPINEKLFF
TRBJ1-2 | TRBV15 | CATSREEGADYGYTF
TRBJ1-1 | TRBV7-2 | CASSPSTGNTEAFF
TRBJ2-1 | TRBV5-1 | CASSLGLAGNNEQFF
TRBJ2-1 | TRBV19 | CASSIEDSSYNEQFF
TRBJ1-1 | TRBV7-8 | CASSHGTQAFEAFF
TRBJ1-5 | TRBV19 | CASSLGQGWDQPQHF
TRBJ2-3 | TRBV11-1 | CASSFLAGVRADTQYF
TRBJ2-3 | TRBV5-1 | CASSLSPSVGFTDTQYF